These T cell receptor beta chains were read from a single sample in a study of identical twins. TCRdb called the 5' RACE reads again in MiXCR, with one record for every CDR3 protein. Of about 660,000 distinct CDR3 sequences listed, over 8.5% are singletons. These data were likewise used in another study, on yellow fever vaccine responses in identical twins.

What was sequenced was PBMCs. The receptors were sampled from a woman aged 18-29 years in good health. CDR3s include the opening cysteine and the closing phenylalanine or tryptophan. Each record gives: V gene, D gene, CDR3 length, J gene, clone size, CDR3 DNA, CDR3 protein. D genes are given only for firm matches. Clone size is given for some rows only: seen once, a few or many times, or a class if the clone is expanded.

V gene: TRBV5-1; D gene: TRBD2; CDR3 length: 15; J gene: TRBJ2-7; clone size: NA; CDR3 DNA: TGCGCCAGCAGCTGGGGAGCGGGAGCTGCCAACGAGCAGTACTTC; CDR3 protein: CASSWGAGAANEQYF
V gene: TRBV4-1; D gene: NA; CDR3 length: 15; J gene: TRBJ2-1; clone size: NA; CDR3 DNA: TGCGCCAGCAGCCAACCAGACAGGTCTCTGAATGAGCAGTTCTTC; CDR3 protein: CASSQPDRSLNEQFF
V gene: TRBV27; D gene: TRBD1; CDR3 length: 15; J gene: TRBJ2-7; clone size: NA; CDR3 DNA: TGTGCCAGCAGTTTAAGACAGGGACGTTCGTACGAGCAGTACTTC; CDR3 protein: CASSLRQGRSYEQYF
V gene: TRBV20-1; D gene: TRBD1; CDR3 length: 15; J gene: TRBJ2-7; clone size: many; CDR3 DNA: TGCAGTGCTACACCGGGACAGGGGGCTAGTTACGAGCAGTACTTC; CDR3 protein: CSATPGQGASYEQYF
V gene: TRBV12-3/TRBV12-4; D gene: NA; CDR3 length: 14; J gene: TRBJ1-2; clone size: many; CDR3 DNA: TGTGCCAGCACCCAGGGGTCTTCAAACTATGGCTACACCTTC; CDR3 protein: CASTQGSSNYGYTF
V gene: TRBV6-2/TRBV6-3; D gene: NA; CDR3 length: 15; J gene: TRBJ2-7; clone size: NA; CDR3 DNA: TGTGCCAGCAGCTCTCCCCCAGGGTTGGCGTACGAGCAGTACTTC; CDR3 protein: CASSSPPGLAYEQYF
V gene: TRBV20-1; D gene: TRBD2; CDR3 length: 15; J gene: TRBJ2-7; clone size: NA; CDR3 DNA: TGCAGTGCTCCCCGGACTAGCCCCTATCCCTACGAGCAGTACTTC; CDR3 protein: CSAPRTSPYPYEQYF
V gene: TRBV29-1; D gene: NA; CDR3 length: 12; J gene: TRBJ2-7; clone size: NA; CDR3 DNA: TGCAGCGTTAACGGTGTGAACTACGAGCAGTACTTC; CDR3 protein: CSVNGVNYEQYF
V gene: TRBV21-1; D gene: NA; CDR3 length: 16; J gene: TRBJ2-1; clone size: NA; CDR3 DNA: TGTGCCAGCAGCCCTCCGGGACTAGCGGCCTTCAATGAGCAGTTCTTC; CDR3 protein: CASSPPGLAAFNEQFF
V gene: TRBV19; D gene: TRBD2; CDR3 length: 14; J gene: TRBJ2-1; clone size: NA; CDR3 DNA: TGTGCCAGTACCCCGACGGGGGGGTGGAATGAGCAGTTCTTC; CDR3 protein: CASTPTGGWNEQFF
V gene: TRBV5-1; D gene: NA; CDR3 length: 17; J gene: TRBJ2-6; clone size: few; CDR3 DNA: TGCGCCAGCAGCTCCGGGAGGGGGCTCTCTGGGGCCAACGTCCTGACTTTC; CDR3 protein: CASSSGRGLSGANVLTF
V gene: TRBV4-1; D gene: TRBD1; CDR3 length: 16; J gene: TRBJ2-1; clone size: NA; CDR3 DNA: TGCGCCAGCAGCCAAGCCCGACAGGGGGTATTGGATGAGCAGTTCTTC; CDR3 protein: CASSQARQGVLDEQFF
V gene: TRBV20-1; D gene: TRBD1; CDR3 length: 14; J gene: TRBJ2-3; clone size: few; CDR3 DNA: TGCAGTGCTCACCGGGACAGGGACGCGGATACGCAGTATTTT; CDR3 protein: CSAHRDRDADTQYF
V gene: TRBV20-1; D gene: NA; CDR3 length: 14; J gene: TRBJ2-3; clone size: many; CDR3 DNA: TGCAGTGCGCGACAGATTAGCGGCACAGATACGCAGTATTTT; CDR3 protein: CSARQISGTDTQYF
V gene: TRBV2; D gene: NA; CDR3 length: 15; J gene: TRBJ1-1; clone size: NA; CDR3 DNA: TGTGCCAGCAGGACGGTCCTTTCGGGGAACACTGAAGCTTTCTTT; CDR3 protein: CASRTVLSGNTEAFF
V gene: TRBV7-6; D gene: NA; CDR3 length: 13; J gene: TRBJ2-1; clone size: few; CDR3 DNA: TGTGCCAGCAGCCCCGGATCATTGGTGGAGCAGTTCTTC; CDR3 protein: CASSPGSLVEQFF
V gene: TRBV9; D gene: TRBD1; CDR3 length: 14; J gene: TRBJ2-2; clone size: NA; CDR3 DNA: TGTGCCAGCAGCCCACAGGGGCTGGCCGGGGAGCTGTTTTTT; CDR3 protein: CASSPQGLAGELFF
V gene: TRBV20-1; D gene: TRBD2; CDR3 length: 14; J gene: TRBJ2-2; clone size: few; CDR3 DNA: TGCAGTGCTAGAGGGGAGGGCAACACCGGGGAGCTGTTTTTT; CDR3 protein: CSARGEGNTGELFF
V gene: TRBV3-1; D gene: TRBD1; CDR3 length: 16; J gene: TRBJ2-5; clone size: NA; CDR3 DNA: TGTGCCAGCAGCCAAGCTTTAAGGGGGCAGCAAGAGACCCAGTACTTC; CDR3 protein: CASSQALRGQQETQYF
V gene: TRBV20-1; D gene: TRBD2; CDR3 length: 15; J gene: TRBJ2-5; clone size: NA; CDR3 DNA: TGCAGTGCTAGCCCACTAGCGGGGGCTCAAGAGACCCAGTACTTC; CDR3 protein: CSASPLAGAQETQYF
V gene: TRBV9; D gene: TRBD1; CDR3 length: 15; J gene: TRBJ2-5; clone size: few; CDR3 DNA: TGTGCCAGCAGCCAAACGACAGGGTCAGGGGAGACCCAGTACTTC; CDR3 protein: CASSQTTGSGETQYF